The 13 T cell receptor beta chains below come from one sample, sequenced in a study of T cell responses to AZD1222 COVID-19 vaccine. Clones were read by immunoSEQ multiplex PCR, and TCRdb kept only the in-frame ones, dropping some. This table holds 210,000 or so clones, roughly 91% found once. Specimen: peripheral blood, collected on day 0 of MenACWY control vaccination. These receptors came from an adult in good health.

DNA for the CDR3: TGTGCCTGGACGCACCCGGGACAGGGTTATGGCTACACCTTC. Translation: CAWTHPGQGYGYTF. The chain joins TRBV30 to TRBJ1-2, with TRBD1 matching over 9 bases. The CDR3 extends over 14 amino acids. V was clipped by 4 bases and J by 5 bases; unmatched bases: 8. Germline CDR1 is GTSNPN and CDR2 is SVGIG (reference sequence). Together with reference TRBV30 and TRBJ1-2, the CDR3 gives the full variable domain: SQTIHQWPATLVQPVGSPLSLECTVEGTSNPNLYWYRQAAGRGLQLLFYSVGIGQISSEVPQNLSASRPQDRQFILSSKKLLLSDSGFYLCAWTHPGQGYGYTFGSGTRLTVV.

This rearrangement joins TRBV6-2 or TRBV6-3 to TRBJ2-3; 7 positions agree with TRBD2. Germline loops: CDR1 MNHEY, CDR2 SVGEGT. After removal of 6 bases from V and 6 bases from J, the junction contained 9 bases not matched to a gene. The CDR3 covers 14 residues. CDR3: CASSRRLAEDTQYF. As DNA, the CDR3 is TGTGCCAGCAGCCGTCGACTAGCTGAGGATACGCAGTATTTT.

In this sample, this clone turned up once. The chain recombines TRBV6-5 with TRBJ1-6; tentatively, D is TRBD1 (5 bases). Germline assignment: CDR1 MNHEY and CDR2 SVGAGI. This CDR3 comprises 15 residues. V lost 6 bases, J lost 7 bases, and 16 bases lay in between. The CDR3 spells CASSPRRVENSPLHF. In DNA form, the CDR3 reads TGTGCCAGCAGCCCCCGCAGGGTGGAGAATTCACCCCTCCACTTT.

This clone came up once. The chain recombines TRBV20-1 with TRBJ1-4, with no clear D. V was pared by 3 bases and J by 11 bases, with 7 bases between. Germline loops: CDR1 DFQATT, CDR2 SNEGSKA (reference sequence). CDR3 length equals 10 residues. CDR3 sequence (DNA): TGCAGTGCTAGTTTAGGGAAACTGTTTTTT. This sequence encodes CSASLGKLFF.

The chain uses TRBV4-1 and TRBJ2-1; perhaps TRBD2 as D (6 bases). Per germline, CDR1 MGHRA and CDR2 YSYEKL. This CDR3 comprises 15 residues. The germline V and J ends were trimmed by 1 base and 0 bases, with 7 bases remaining between them. The DNA for the CDR3 is TGCGCCAGCAGCCAAGGCGGGGTCTCCTACAATGAGCAGTTCTTC. It yields the protein CASSQGGVSYNEQFF.

The chain has TRBV5-1 and TRBJ2-3; tentative D call: TRBD1 (5 bases). Looked up from germline, CDR1 is SGHRS and CDR2 is YFSETQ. This CDR3 spans 15 amino acids. V gave up 1 base and J gave up 6 bases, with 15 bases separating them. CDR3 bases: TGCGCCAGCAGCTTGTTCCAGGGAAGGGGTGATACGCAGTATTTT. Its translation: CASSLFQGRGDTQYF. The full variable domain, in which reference TRBV5-1 and TRBJ2-3 provide the parts outside the CDR3, is KAGVTQTPRYLIKTRGQQVTLSCSPISGHRSVSWYQQTPGQGLQFLFEYFSETQRNKGNFPGRFSGRQFSNSRSEMNVSTLELGDSALYLCASSLFQGRGDTQYFGPGTRLTVL.

This clone occurred once. The chain has TRBV7-9 and TRBJ1-3; D not certain. The V gene lost 5 bases and the J gene lost 9 bases, with 17 bases spanning the gap. Germline CDR1 is SEHNR and CDR2 is FQNEAQ (reference sequence). CDR3 length equals 14 residues. CDR3 region: CASSQSGDLRTIYF. In DNA form, the CDR3 reads TGTGCCAGCAGCCAAAGCGGGGATCTTCGCACCATATATTTT.

This clone was observed a single time. The V and J genes are TRBV9 and TRBJ1-5; no firm D call. CDR1 is SGDLS, CDR2 YYNGEE, per germline. Deletions cut 4 bases from V and 3 bases from J, with 11 bases between. This CDR3 is built from 14 residues. CDR3 loop: CASSSGSHNQPQHF. CDR3 DNA sequence: TGTGCCAGCAGCTCTGGGTCCCACAATCAGCCCCAGCATTTT.

Worth noting for this clone: Other DNA sequences from this sample encode an identical CDR3 as well. V gene TRBV7-6 combines with J gene TRBJ2-7, with D uncertain. Germline CDR1 is SGHVS and CDR2 is FNYEAQ. Trimming took 4 bases from V and 3 from J, leaving 10 bases between them. This CDR3 contains 13 residues. The DNA of the CDR3 is TGTGCCAGCAGCTCCGGACCGAACTACGAGCAGTACTTC. Translated, it gives CASSSGPNYEQYF.

The genes are TRBV27 and TRBJ1-2; D call uncertain. Germline lookup yields CDR1 MNHEY and CDR2 SMNVEV (reference sequence). This CDR3 spans 14 amino acids. V lost 5 bases to trimming and J lost 4 bases, with 14 bases between them. In nucleotides, the CDR3 is TGTGCCAGCAGTCGATCCGCGGTTGTCTATGGCTACACCTTC. The encoded protein is CASSRSAVVYGYTF.

The chain carries TRBV28 and TRBJ1-5; no definite D call. The ends were cut back, 8 bases at V and 0 bases at J, with 8 bases in the middle. The CDR3 sequence is 13 residues long. The germline V gene encodes CDR1 MDHEN and CDR2 SYDVKM. This chain's CDR3 is CASLPNSNQPQHF. CDR3 nucleotides: TGTGCCAGCCTACCAAATAGCAATCAGCCCCAGCATTTT. Full variable domain (remainder filled in from reference TRBV28 and TRBJ1-5): DVKVTQSSRYLVKRTGEKVFLECVQDMDHENMFWYRQDPGLGLRLIYFSYDVKMKEKGDIPEGYSVSREKKERFSLILESASTNQTSMYLCASLPNSNQPQHFGDGTRLSIL.

The chain carries TRBV10-3 and TRBJ1-2; 7 bases agree with TRBD1. In germline, CDR1 is ENHRY, CDR2 SYGVKD. Losses at the gene ends were 3 bases for V and 4 bases for J; bases not matched to a gene: 5. The CDR3 sequence is 14 residues long. The chain's CDR3 is CAISERQGTYGYTF. In DNA, the CDR3 is TGTGCCATCAGTGAAAGACAGGGCACCTATGGCTACACCTTC.

The chain carries TRBV3-1 (or the pseudogene TRBV3-2) and TRBJ2-5, with 7 bases lining up with TRBD2. Germline loops: CDR1 LGHDT, CDR2 YNNKEL (reference sequence). The length of the CDR3 is 14 residues. With V trimmed by 4 bases and J by 4 bases, 6 bases remained unmatched. In DNA form, the CDR3 reads TGTGCCAGCAGCCCCCACCCGGGGGGAGAGACCCAGTACTTC. Translating it yields CASSPHPGGETQYF.